A single sample is the source of the 4 T cell receptor beta chains below, sequenced in a study of molecular identifiers for immune sequencing clone quantification. TCRdb used MiXCR to reprocess the PCR reads, holding one entry per CDR3 protein. The sample yields about 68,000 distinct CDR3 sequences, roughly 18% seen once. Sequenced material: naive CD8+ T cells from blood, with Jurkat cell RNA spiked in. Described subset: FACS-sorted CD8+CD4-CCR7+CD45RA+ naive T cells. The receptors here all came from a human donor in good health. Some libraries in this study had Jurkat cell RNA spiked in.

V and J are TRBV27 and TRBJ1-5, with D tentatively TRBD1 (5 bases). The CDR3 is 14 amino acids. The V end was cut by 4 bases, the J end by 2 bases, with 9 bases between. Looked up from germline, CDR1 is MNHEY and CDR2 is SMNVEV (reference sequence). CDR3 amino acids: CASSSGSGNQPQHF. DNA for the CDR3: TGTGCCAGCAGTTCAGGGTCTGGCAATCAGCCCCAGCATTTT.

The chain carries TRBV9 and TRBJ2-7; D perhaps matches TRBD2 (6 bases). The CDR3 covers 14 residues. Trimming pared 0 bases from V and 4 bases from J, leaving 11 bases between. Germline-derived CDR1 and CDR2 are SGDLS and YYNGEE. As DNA, the CDR3 is TGTGCCAGCAGCGTAGGTGGGCTAGCGTACGAGCAGTACTTC. Translation: CASSVGGLAYEQYF.

The V call is TRBV9, the J call TRBJ2-5, with D tentatively TRBD1 or TRBD2 (5 bases each). V lost 3 bases, J lost 5 bases, and 14 bases lay in between. The V gene's germline CDR1 is SGDLS and CDR2 YYNGEE. The CDR3 consists of 14 residues. The CDR3 protein is CASSARTGLETQYF. Written as DNA, the CDR3 is TGTGCCAGCAGCGCGCGCACGGGGCTGGAGACCCAGTACTTC.

The chain couples TRBV25-1 to TRBJ2-1; D not resolved. This CDR3 has 10 amino acids. CDR1 and CDR2 from the germline V gene are MGHDK and SYGVNS. Trimming stripped 5 bases from V and 8 bases from J, with 4 bases between. The CDR3 sequence is CASSSDEQFF. For the CDR3, the DNA is TGTGCCAGCAGTTCGGATGAGCAGTTCTTC.